These 17 T cell receptor beta chains were all obtained from the same sample, sequenced in a study. One entry per CDR3 protein, called by TCRdb with MiXCR from the 5' RACE reads. The sample consists of around 44,000 distinct CDR3 sequences, approximately 30% of them appearing once. Sample: tumor-infiltrating memory CD4+ T cells sorted from the breast tumor. Subset meaning: memory CD4+ T cells, CD4+CD45RO+CD25-. The receptors originated from a female donor with breast cancer.

This clonotype appeared a few times. This chain links TRBV20-1 with TRBJ1-5; D is uncertain. CDR3 length equals 13 residues. Between the trimmed V and J ends, which lost 5 bases and 2 bases, there was a span of 10 bases. Germline values: CDR1 DFQATT, CDR2 SNEGSKA (reference sequence). The CDR3 DNA follows: TGCAGTGCTGGAGGTAAGGGCAATCAGCCCCAGCATTTT. This gives the protein CSAGGKGNQPQHF.

This clonotype was found a few times. V usage is TRBV12-3 or TRBV12-4 and J usage is TRBJ1-1; D might be TRBD1 (6 bases). With 7 bases removed from V and 3 bases from J, the gap between germline ends came to 9 bases. This CDR3 is 12 amino acids long. The CDR3 here is CASTTGYTEAFF. The CDR3 DNA reads as TGTGCCAGCACTACAGGGTACACTGAAGCTTTCTTT.

This clonotype has only a few counts. V usage is TRBV5-1 and J usage is TRBJ2-1; 8 bases are a match to TRBD2. J lost 0 bases, V lost 4 bases, and 24 bases had no gene match. Germline V gene data show CDR1 as SGHRS and CDR2 as YFSETQ. This CDR3 spans 22 amino acids. In DNA, the CDR3 is TGCGCCAGCAGCCTCGGCCGCGCCCTTAGCGGGGCCCTATCGAGCTCCTACAATGAGCAGTTCTTC. It encodes CASSLGRALSGALSSSYNEQFF.

V gene TRBV20-1 combines with J gene TRBJ1-3; D uncertain. Germline V gene data show CDR1 as DFQATT and CDR2 as SNEGSKA (reference sequence). The CDR3 is 14 amino acids. V was shortened by 1 base and J by 9 bases, with 16 bases between the two germline ends. The CDR3 region has the DNA TGCAGTGCTAGAGCCCCGGGCAGCGGGGTCACCATATATTTT. Translated: CSARAPGSGVTIYF.

The rearrangement uses TRBV6-6 and TRBJ1-5; D remains ambiguous. Deletions cut 4 bases from V and 6 bases from J, with 10 bases between. Germline CDR1 reads MNHNY; CDR2 reads SVGAGI (reference sequence). The CDR3 totals 13 residues. CDR3 residues: CASSLIRAQPQHF. CDR3 nucleotides: TGTGCCAGCAGTTTAATAAGGGCTCAGCCCCAGCATTTT.

The CDR3 loop reads CASSPFPGWRNYGYTF. The CDR3 DNA reads as TGTGCCAGCAGCCCTTTTCCCGGCTGGAGAAACTATGGCTACACCTTC. The chain employs TRBV12-3 or TRBV12-4 and TRBJ1-2; D is ambiguous. This CDR3 comprises 16 residues. Between the trimmed V and J ends, which lost 6 bases and 2 bases, there was a span of 19 bases.

This chain uses TRBV6-1 with TRBJ2-1; D gene ambiguous. With 6 bases removed from V and 3 bases from J, the gap between germline ends came to 12 bases. The CDR3 is 14 residues long. Germline-derived CDR1 and CDR2 are MNHNS and SASEGT. The CDR3 loop reads CASRVQRRYNEQFF. DNA for the CDR3: TGTGCCAGCAGGGTTCAGCGACGCTACAATGAGCAGTTCTTC.

This rearrangement joins TRBV2 to TRBJ1-5; D is undetermined. This CDR3 spans 15 amino acids. Germline CDR1 reads SNHLY; CDR2 reads FYNNEI. V dropped 1 base and J dropped 5 bases, with 12 bases sitting between them. Here the CDR3 reads CASSEGQIGHQPQHF. CDR3 nucleotides: TGTGCCAGCAGTGAAGGGCAAATAGGCCATCAGCCCCAGCATTTT.

This chain uses TRBV21-1 with TRBJ1-2; TRBD1 reflects the table's D call only, with no check against the DNA. TRBV21-1 is deemed a pseudogene. There are 14 residues in the CDR3. The CDR3, as DNA: TGTGCCAGCAGCTACAGGGAGGATGACTATGGCTACGCCTTC. Translating it yields CASSYREDDYGYAF.

This clonotype was seen repeatedly, ten times or more. The gene calls are TRBV7-9 and TRBJ2-7; D may be TRBD1 or TRBD2 (6 bases each). CDR1 and CDR2 from the germline V gene are SEHNR and FQNEAQ (reference sequence). The CDR3 sequence is 13 residues long. Trimming took off 1 base at V and 9 bases at J, with 13 bases between the two ends. The DNA for the CDR3 is TGTGCCAGCAGCTTAGGTCCCGGGGGCGGGCAGTACTTC. Its translation: CASSLGPGGGQYF.

V is TRBV24-1 and J is TRBJ2-3, with D unresolved. The CDR3 runs to 15 residues. CDR1 and CDR2 (germline): KGHDR, SFDVKD. Trimming removed 1 base from V and 4 bases from J, with 11 bases in between. CDR3 bases: TGTGCCACCAGTGATTTTGGGAAGGGTCCAGATACGCAGTATTTT. Translation gives CATSDFGKGPDTQYF.

In its sample, this clonotype was seen many times. The chain has TRBV4-1 and TRBJ1-2; no reliable D call. Trimming left V 0 bases short and J 2 bases short, with 7 bases between. This CDR3 has 14 residues. Germline CDR1 is MGHRA and CDR2 is YSYEKL. The DNA for the CDR3 is TGCGCCAGCAGCCAAGATAGAGGGAACTATGGCTACACCTTC. Translating gives CASSQDRGNYGYTF.

This chain connects TRBV20-1 to TRBJ2-7; 8 bases match TRBD1. Germline V gene data show CDR1 as DFQATT and CDR2 as SNEGSKA (reference sequence). The CDR3 extends over 15 amino acids. The V gene end was trimmed by 3 bases and the J gene end by 4 bases; junction bases not matched to a gene: 11. The CDR3 loop reads CSASVVETGVYEQYF. CDR3 bases: TGCAGTGCTAGTGTTGTGGAGACAGGGGTATACGAGCAGTACTTC.

A few counts support this clonotype. V gene TRBV6-5 combines with J gene TRBJ2-4; D is uncertain. The length of the CDR3 is 13 residues. V lost 2 bases and J lost 4, with 6 bases in between. Germline V CDR1 and CDR2: MNHEY, SVGAGI. The CDR3 here is CASSYGQKNIQYF. The CDR3, as DNA: TGTGCCAGCAGTTACGGGCAGAAAAACATTCAGTACTTC.

This sequence joins TRBV6-5 and TRBJ2-7; D may be TRBD1 (5 bases). Trimming took off 2 bases at V and 3 bases at J, with 8 bases between the two ends. Germline V CDR1 and CDR2: MNHEY, SVGAGI. The CDR3 runs to 13 residues. The CDR3 nucleotides are TGTGCCAGCAGTTACAGCAGGGTCTACGAGCAGTACTTC. Translated, it gives CASSYSRVYEQYF.

As concerns this clonotype: The junction departs from germline at one end; a sequencing error may be responsible. This rearrangement joins TRBV5-1 to TRBJ2-7, with TRBD1 identical over 9 bases. The CDR3 spans 15 residues. CDR1 and CDR2 from the germline V gene are SGHRS and YFSETQ. DNA for the CDR3: TGTGCCAGCAGCCATGGGACAGGGCGACCCTACGAGCAGTACTTC. Translation gives CASSHGTGRPYEQYF. Variable domain in full (rest from reference TRBV5-1 and TRBJ2-7): KAGVTQTPRYLIKTRGQQVTLSCSPISGHRSVSWYQQTPGQGLQFLFEYFSETQRNKGNFPGRFSGRQFSNSRSEMNVSTLELGDSALYLCASSHGTGRPYEQYFGPGTRLTVT.

The table lists this clonotype with a few counts. V and J are TRBV28 and TRBJ2-1; the match to TRBD1 covers 7 bases. The J segment lost 1 base and the V segment lost 10 bases, leaving 10 bases of the junction unmatched. CDR1 is MDHEN and CDR2 is SYDVKM in the germline V gene. This CDR3 has 15 amino acids. In nucleotides, the CDR3 is TGTGCCACCATGGGGTACAGGGGTTCCTACAATGAGCAGTTCTTC. It encodes CATMGYRGSYNEQFF.